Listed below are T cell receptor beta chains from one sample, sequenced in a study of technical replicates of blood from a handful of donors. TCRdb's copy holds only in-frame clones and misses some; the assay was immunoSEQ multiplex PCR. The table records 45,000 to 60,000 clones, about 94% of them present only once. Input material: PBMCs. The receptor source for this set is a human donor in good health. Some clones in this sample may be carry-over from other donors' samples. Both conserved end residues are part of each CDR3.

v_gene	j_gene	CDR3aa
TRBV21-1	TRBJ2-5	CASSDPGPTIQETQYF
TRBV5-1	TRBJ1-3	CASSGTGFGNTIYF
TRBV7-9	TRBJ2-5	CASSLEVERETQYF
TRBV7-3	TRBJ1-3	CASSVGQSGNTIYF
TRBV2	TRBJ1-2	CASSDMGTGVRYGYTF
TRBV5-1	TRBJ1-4	CASSLTGVTNEKLFF
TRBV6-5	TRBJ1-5	CASRGTGENQPQHF
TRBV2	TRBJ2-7	CASGQGMPYEQYF
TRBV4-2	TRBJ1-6	CASSQVSTASSPLHF
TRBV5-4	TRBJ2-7	CASRRQGALEQYF
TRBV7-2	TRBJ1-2	CASSLAVELPYGYTF
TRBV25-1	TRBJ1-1	CASSDFNSNTEAFF
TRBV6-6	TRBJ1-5	CASTHDRGNQPQHF
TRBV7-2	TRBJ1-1	CASSPRTGIGTEAFF
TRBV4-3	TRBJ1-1	CASSQVLTGLLNTEAFF
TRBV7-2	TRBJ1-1	CASSRSRREAFF
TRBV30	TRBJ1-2	CAWSGGDRNYGYTF
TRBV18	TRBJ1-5	CASSPSPGQGFEDFNQPQHF
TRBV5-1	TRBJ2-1	CASSSPRTGGSYNEQFF
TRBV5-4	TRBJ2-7	CASSLEGQGREQYF
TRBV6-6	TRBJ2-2	CASSYSPGVTGELFF
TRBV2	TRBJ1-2	CASSDNRPRGYTF
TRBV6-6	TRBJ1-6	CASNRDSNSPLHF
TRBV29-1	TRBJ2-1	CSVDSTSRGSYNEQFF
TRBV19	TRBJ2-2	CASTPPGLNTGELFF
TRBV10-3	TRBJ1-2	CAISDPTGKGDYGYTF
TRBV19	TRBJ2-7	CASSIGGHRSEQYF